The 27 T cell receptor beta chains listed next were all sequenced from one sample in a study of blood T cell repertoires in COVID-19. The table came from immunoSEQ multiplex PCR; TCRdb's copy has only in-frame clones and leaves some out. The sample has about 47,000 clones, around 81% seen once. The sequencing sample was made of peripheral blood. Receptors were obtained from a woman aged 80 or over with COVID-19, enrolled during active disease.

The chain employs TRBV3-1 (or the pseudogene TRBV3-2) and TRBJ2-1, with D possibly matching TRBD1 (7 bases). The germline gives CDR1 LGHDT, CDR2 YNNKEL (reference sequence). The V end lost 4 bases, the J end lost 6 bases, and 19 bases lay between the germline ends. The CDR3 spans 16 residues. The CDR3 loop reads CASSPAQTQGGNEQFF. CDR3 nucleotides: TGTGCCAGCAGCCCGGCTCAAACTCAGGGGGGCAATGAGCAGTTCTTC.

The rearrangement links TRBV7-9 to TRBJ2-3, with 9 bases lining up with TRBD1. V lost 6 bases and J lost 5; bases outside the gene matches: 9. This CDR3 comprises 15 residues. Germline V gives CDR1 SEHNR, CDR2 FQNEAQ (reference sequence). This CDR3 reads CASRRTDRGGDTQYF. CDR3 in DNA: TGTGCCAGCAGGAGAACGGACAGGGGAGGAGATACGCAGTATTTT. The full variable domain, its missing parts supplied by reference TRBV7-9 and TRBJ2-3, is DTGVSQNPRHKITKRGQNVTFRCDPISEHNRLYWYRQTLGQGPEFLTYFQNEAQLEKSRLLSDRFSAERPKGSFSTLEIQRTEQGDSAMYLCASRRTDRGGDTQYFGPGTRLTVL.

V is TRBV7-9 and J is TRBJ2-7, with 7 bases that match TRBD1. J gave up 2 bases and V 1 base, and 11 bases lay outside the gene matches. The CDR3 sequence is 17 residues long. CDR1 and CDR2 from the germline V gene are SEHNR and FQNEAQ (reference sequence). The CDR3 region is CASSLGSDGTETYEQYF. DNA of the CDR3: TGTGCCAGCAGCTTAGGATCTGACGGGACAGAAACCTACGAGCAGTACTTC. The variable domain in full, with the rest retrieved from reference TRBV7-9 and TRBJ2-7, is DTGVSQNPRHKITKRGQNVTFRCDPISEHNRLYWYRQTLGQGPEFLTYFQNEAQLEKSRLLSDRFSAERPKGSFSTLEIQRTEQGDSAMYLCASSLGSDGTETYEQYFGPGTRLTVT.

The chain has TRBV27 and TRBJ2-1; 10 bases map to TRBD2. The CDR3 is 15 amino acids. Losses at the gene ends were 9 bases for V and 6 bases for J; bases not matched to a gene: 11. CDR1 MNHEY and CDR2 SMNVEV come from the germline V gene (reference sequence). CDR3 in amino acids: CASRSSGRATNEQFF. The CDR3, as DNA: TGTGCCAGTCGATCAAGCGGGAGGGCTACCAATGAGCAGTTCTTC.

V is TRBV7-3 and J is TRBJ2-2; TRBD2 matches 7 bases. Germline-derived CDR1 and CDR2 are SGHTA and FQGTGA. The junction had 1 base not matched to a gene; V was cut back by 6 bases and J by 6 bases. The CDR3 is made up of 12 amino acids. CDR3 residues: CASRREAGELFF. In DNA form, the CDR3 reads TGTGCCAGCAGACGGGAGGCCGGGGAGCTGTTTTTT.

The V gene is TRBV7-6, the J gene TRBJ2-1; 9 bases agree with TRBD2. CDR3 length equals 16 residues. The germline V gene has CDR1 SGHVS and CDR2 FNYEAQ. After removal of 1 base from V and 3 bases from J, the junction contained 4 bases not matched to a gene. CDR3 in amino acids: CASSLEGTSIYNEQFF. CDR3 in DNA: TGTGCCAGCAGCTTAGAAGGGACTAGCATCTACAATGAGCAGTTCTTC. The full variable domain, completed using reference TRBV7-6 and TRBJ2-1, is GAGVSQSPRYKVTKRGQDVALRCDPISGHVSLYWYRQALGQGPEFLTYFNYEAQQDKSGLPNDRFSAERPEGSISTLTIQRTEQRDSAMYRCASSLEGTSIYNEQFFGPGTRLTVL.

The chain recombines TRBV5-1 with TRBJ2-1; D ambiguous. Trimming removed 6 bases from V and 0 bases from J, with 16 bases in between. The V gene's germline CDR1 is SGHRS and CDR2 YFSETQ. CDR3 length equals 16 residues. CDR3 sequence (DNA): TGCGCCAGCAACCTAGACCCAGTGAGCTCCTACAATGAGCAGTTCTTC. As protein: CASNLDPVSSYNEQFF.

The rearrangement links TRBV6-1 to TRBJ2-3, with D unclear. Trimming removed 2 bases at V and 3 bases at J, with 12 bases between. The V gene's germline CDR1 is MNHNS and CDR2 SASEGT. This CDR3 region has 15 residues. The CDR3 loop is CASSESLAFTDTQYF. In nucleotides, the CDR3 is TGTGCCAGCAGTGAATCGTTGGCATTTACAGATACGCAGTATTTT.

The chain combines TRBV19 with TRBJ2-7; 7 bases align to TRBD1. Germline V gene lookup returns CDR1 LNHDA and CDR2 SQIVND (reference sequence). The CDR3 runs to 15 residues. V lost 0 bases and J lost 6; bases outside the gene matches: 8. CDR3 nucleotide sequence: TGTGCCAGTAGTATAGATCACAGGGGCTATGGCGAGCAGTACTTC. It yields the protein CASSIDHRGYGEQYF.

The V call is TRBV14, the J call TRBJ2-7; 7 bases fit TRBD2. The CDR3 loop spans 17 amino acids. From germline, CDR1 is SGHDN and CDR2 FVKESK. The ends lost 0 bases at V and 1 base at J; junction bases unmatched: 9. The CDR3 DNA is TGTGCCAGCAGCCAAGAACCGGGACTACGGGGATCCTACGAGCAGTACTTC. Protein: CASSQEPGLRGSYEQYF.

The chain couples TRBV29-1 to TRBJ2-2; 7 bases line up with TRBD1. Germline V gives CDR1 SQVTM, CDR2 ANQGSEA. V dropped 6 bases and J dropped 0; count of bases not matched to a gene: 1. This CDR3 comprises 13 residues. The CDR3 DNA reads as TGCAGCGTACAGGGGTCGAACACCGGGGAGCTGTTTTTT. Translated, it gives CSVQGSNTGELFF.

The chain couples TRBV30 to TRBJ2-6; D possibly corresponds to TRBD1 (6 bases). Germline-derived CDR1 and CDR2 are GTSNPN and SVGIG (reference sequence). V was clipped by 5 bases and J by 2 bases, with 7 bases between them. This CDR3 contains 13 residues. The CDR3 loop reads CAWRTAGANVLTF. The CDR3 coding sequence is TGTGCCTGGCGGACAGCTGGGGCCAACGTCCTGACTTTC.

The rearrangement links TRBV2 to TRBJ1-4; 8 positions match TRBD1. V dropped 7 bases and J dropped 8; count of bases not matched to a gene: 9. The CDR3 runs 14 residues. Germline-derived CDR1 and CDR2 are SNHLY and FYNNEI. CDR3 sequence (DNA): TGTGCCAGCAATCTACAGGGGGTGGGGGAAAAACTGTTTTTT. Translation gives CASNLQGVGEKLFF.

J is TRBJ2-4 and V is TRBV3-1 (or the pseudogene TRBV3-2); tentative D call: TRBD2 (6 bases). The V end lost 6 bases, the J end lost 6 bases, and 15 bases lay between the germline ends. Germline CDR1 LGHDT, CDR2 YNNKEL (reference sequence). The CDR3 sequence is 14 residues long. DNA for the CDR3: TGTGCCAGCAGTGACGGGACTTACAGAAACATTCAGTACTTC. Its protein product is CASSDGTYRNIQYF.

V is TRBV2 and J is TRBJ1-1, with a tentative D call TRBD1 (6 bases). This CDR3 has 13 amino acids. Germline V gene lookup returns CDR1 SNHLY and CDR2 FYNNEI. V was cut by 6 bases and J by 5 bases, with 13 bases left in between. The CDR3 coding sequence is TGTGCCAGCAGGTTATTACAGGGAACTGAAGCTTTCTTT. This encodes CASRLLQGTEAFF.

This clone was counted a single time. The chain recombines TRBV4-2 with TRBJ2-7, with TRBD2 identical over 8 bases. Trimming took 3 bases from V and 0 from J; bases not matched to a gene: 4. The V gene's germline CDR1 is LGHNA and CDR2 YNFKEQ. This CDR3 has 15 amino acids. The chain's CDR3 is CASSHQRGSSYEQYF. CDR3 coding DNA: TGTGCCAGCAGCCACCAGCGGGGGAGCTCCTACGAGCAGTACTTC.

The chain combines TRBV30 with TRBJ2-7, with a tentative D call TRBD2 (5 bases). The CDR3 is 13 residues long. Germline V gene sequence: CDR1 GTSNPN, CDR2 SVGIG (reference sequence). V lost 0 bases and J lost 8, with 14 bases in between. This CDR3 is CAWSVVGNGKQYF. Written as DNA, the CDR3 is TGTGCCTGGAGTGTAGTCGGGAACGGCAAGCAGTACTTC.

The chain recombines TRBV15 with TRBJ2-3; D ambiguous. CDR1 is LNHNV, CDR2 YYDKDF, per germline (reference sequence). Between the trimmed V and J ends, which lost 0 bases and 6 bases, there was a span of 7 bases. The CDR3 loop spans 13 amino acids. The CDR3 here is CATSRDLEDTQYF. CDR3 nucleotide sequence: TGTGCCACCAGCAGAGATCTGGAGGATACGCAGTATTTT.

This clone was observed a handful of times. The rearrangement links TRBV2 to TRBJ2-3; TRBD2 is a possible D gene (6 bases). The CDR3 contains 14 residues. V lost 8 bases and J 2 bases, leaving 14 bases between the germline ends. Germline CDR1 is SNHLY and CDR2 is FYNNEI. CDR3 sequence reads: CASCRTILTDTQYF. The CDR3 DNA sequence: TGTGCCAGCTGCCGGACTATCCTCACAGATACGCAGTATTTT.

This chain uses TRBV6-6 with TRBJ1-5, with 10 positions matching TRBD1. The CDR3 spans 16 residues. Germline values: CDR1 MNHNY, CDR2 SVGAGI (reference sequence). Trimming took 5 bases from V and 5 from J; bases not matched to a gene: 9. The CDR3 here is CASSAFQDRGDQPQHF. The CDR3 DNA reads TGTGCCAGCAGTGCCTTCCAGGACAGGGGGGATCAGCCCCAGCATTTT.

The table lists this clone with a few counts. The chain recombines TRBV5-1 with TRBJ2-7, with 9 bases matching TRBD1. The CDR3 runs to 15 residues. The junction had 10 bases not matched to a gene; V was cut back by 0 bases and J by 9 bases. Germline V gene sequence: CDR1 SGHRS, CDR2 YFSETQ. CDR3 amino acids: CASSLAGDRAFSQYF. In DNA form, the CDR3 reads TGCGCCAGCAGCTTGGCCGGGGACAGGGCGTTCTCGCAGTACTTC.

The chain carries TRBV15 and TRBJ2-6, with D tentatively TRBD2 (6 bases). V was trimmed by 7 bases and J by 1 base, leaving 14 bases between them. Germline assignment: CDR1 LNHNV and CDR2 YYDKDF (reference sequence). The CDR3 consists of 16 residues. As DNA, the CDR3 is TGTGCCACCACGGAGGGAACAGGATCTGGGGCCAACGTCCTGACTTTC. Its translation is CATTEGTGSGANVLTF.

The chain links TRBV3-1 (or the pseudogene TRBV3-2) to TRBJ2-2; 8 positions agree with TRBD1. The ends lost 0 bases at V and 6 bases at J; junction bases unmatched: 12. The CDR3 extends over 18 amino acids. In germline, CDR1 is LGHDT, CDR2 YNNKEL (reference sequence). CDR3: CASSQELKGQAIAGELFF. Written as DNA, the CDR3 is TGTGCCAGCAGCCAAGAACTTAAGGGACAGGCGATTGCCGGGGAGCTGTTTTTT.

The chain combines TRBV30 with TRBJ1-2; D is perhaps TRBD1 (5 bases). From germline, CDR1 is GTSNPN and CDR2 SVGIG (reference sequence). The CDR3 length is 11 residues. V was clipped by 8 bases and J by 8 bases, with 15 bases between them. Here the CDR3 reads CAQDTRLGYTF. In DNA, the CDR3 is TGTGCCCAGGACACCCGCCTGGGCTACACCTTC.

The CDR3: CASSSLAGRPNTGELFF. CDR3 nucleotides: TGTGCCAGCAGTTCACTAGCGGGACGCCCGAACACCGGGGAGCTGTTTTTT. This sequence joins TRBV28 and TRBJ2-2; 10 bases are a match to TRBD2. With V trimmed by 4 bases and J by 0 bases, 5 bases remained unmatched. The CDR3 has 17 amino acids. Looked up from germline, CDR1 is MDHEN and CDR2 is SYDVKM.

This clone was recorded only once. V and J are TRBV28 and TRBJ1-1; 9 bases are shared with TRBD1. V lost 3 bases, J lost 7 bases, and 6 bases stayed unmatched. Germline assignment: CDR1 MDHEN and CDR2 SYDVKM. The CDR3 extends over 14 amino acids. The CDR3 bases are TGTGCCAGCAGTTTTCTCGGGACAGGGCGTGAAGCTTTCTTT. It specifies CASSFLGTGREAFF.

The chain combines TRBV18 with TRBJ2-2; 9 bases are a match to TRBD1. Trimming took 2 bases from V and 7 from J; bases not matched to a gene: 8. In germline, CDR1 is KGHSH, CDR2 LQKENI. The CDR3 sequence is 16 residues long. CDR3 DNA sequence: TGTGCCAGCTCACCAGCTCTTCCGACAGGGGGCGGGGAGCTGTTTTTT. Translated: CASSPALPTGGGELFF.